The subject of this entry is one T cell receptor beta chain. Its antigen specificity is not known. One base away there is no much larger clone; base qualities are not given. Libraries were built with multiplex PCR. The reads were generated on an Illumina HiSeq 2500. Following protocols modified from ARM-PCR, the researchers constructed TCRbeta libraries through three rounds of nested PCR with primers (Table S4). PCR products of 200-500 bp were gel-excised and purified with the QIAquick gel extraction kit before sequencing. For the original study's pipeline: Trimmomatic was used to clean the reads, FLASH merged the cleaned reads into complete CDR3 sequences, and MiTCR assigned the sequences to V(D)J germline segments. VDJtools was used to compute clonal diversity as the inverse Simpson's index. A read counted as productive if the sequence was in-frame and lacked a premature stop codon. TCRdb reanalyzed the raw reads on its own, using fastp at Q25 for trimming and MiXCR for clone calling, and kept in-frame beta chains. Identical CDR3 proteins give one entry, which carries the most common genes and DNA. TCRdb, not the original authors, processed these V and J calls. This sample holds more than 95,000 distinct CDR3 sequences; 66% were observed only once. The ten top clones hold roughly 12% of the sample.

This record belongs to a study of tumor and adjacent non-tumor tissue in lung cancer (dated by TCRdb to 2017 to 2018). At the level of the whole study: By cancer type, the cohort comprised approximately 12 adenocarcinoma patients, a couple of squamous cell carcinoma patients and 1 small cell lung cancer patient. Sequencing produced fewer than 150,000,000 productive TCRbeta reads in total, an average of about 3.8 million reads per sample. Among the roughly 15 patients, ages ranged from roughly 30 to 76 years, some ten were men and 5 were women, and disease was TNM stage I to III. The study compared bulk TCRbeta repertoires between lung tumor tissue and matched distant non-tumor lung tissue from over twelve lung cancer patients. Around 30 paired specimens, one tumor and one normal lung sample per patient, were profiled by TCRbeta CDR3 sequencing. The paper as a whole reports these results and caveats: Only about 15 patients were included in the cohort, and the need for larger samples and more detailed clinical data was noted by the authors. A significantly larger cumulative share of the repertoire was made up by the top 100 clones in normal lung than in tumor tissue. Peripheral blood was not sequenced, so blood TCRbeta repertoires were not examined in the lung cancer patients of the study. Tumor tissue showed significantly greater TCR diversity (inverse Simpson) than normal lung tissue (approximately 400 vs 170, P = 0.0075, Mann-Whitney U test). TCR diversity was significantly higher in younger patients, and greater tumor TCR diversity was associated with shorter overall survival and shorter disease-free survival. Neither the sequencing platform nor unique molecular identifiers are named or mentioned anywhere in the methods.

RNA was isolated from bulk unsorted tissue, and RNA quality was assessed with a NanoDrop ND-1000 and an Agilent 2100. The donors were newly diagnosed lung cancer patients admitted for thoracic surgery in China from August to November 2014 who had not received prior chemotherapy. The study excluded patients who had received radiotherapy or chemotherapy before or who had another cancer at the same time. Pieces of surgical tissue measuring about 1-2.1 cm3 were kept in RNAlater solution and held at -80 degrees C until needed. Taken from cysteine to phenylalanine, the CDR3 has 14 residues. Only the CDR3 DNA is retained, 42 bases long and in frame from the first base. From a lookup of the germline V gene, CDR1 and CDR2 are SGHAT and FQNNGV. After removal of 5 bases from V and 7 bases from J, the junction retains 6 bases not matched to a gene.

This clonotype originated in a man younger than 40 with non-small cell lung cancer. Sequencing used lung tumor tissue. This chain is built from TRBV11-2 and TRBJ2-7; the junction holds 12 bases that match TRBD2. The bases read TGTGCCAGCAGCCCCAGACTAGCGGGAGCAGAGCAGTACTTC. Translation gives CASSPRLAGAEQYF.